What follows describes a single T cell receptor beta chain. The antigen remains unidentified. PCR was performed using 60 Vbeta and 13 Jbeta primers. Profiling relied on immunoSEQ multiplex PCR, and the TCRdb table lists in-frame clones only, not all of them. The sample yields about 140,000 clones, 80% seen once. The sample belongs to a study of cytomegalovirus exposure and HLA in healthy donors. Study-wide results and limits: Earlier results showed most TCR beta V segments being productive about 87% or about 30% of the time. Cytomegalovirus association was listed for under 200 TCR beta chains.

CDR1 is GTSNPN and CDR2 is SVGIG in the germline V gene (reference sequence). Trimming cost V 1 base and J 6 bases; bases outside gene matches: 8. This CDR3 comprises 15 residues. The clonotype was recovered from a man between 35 and 55 years old in good health and CMV-seronegative. The chain is built from TRBV30 and TRBJ2-7; 11 bases match TRBD2. Material for sequencing was PBMCs. CDR3 region: CAWSDKIAGGREQYF. For the CDR3, the DNA is TGTGCCTGGAGTGATAAAATAGCGGGGGGGCGCGAGCAGTACTTC.